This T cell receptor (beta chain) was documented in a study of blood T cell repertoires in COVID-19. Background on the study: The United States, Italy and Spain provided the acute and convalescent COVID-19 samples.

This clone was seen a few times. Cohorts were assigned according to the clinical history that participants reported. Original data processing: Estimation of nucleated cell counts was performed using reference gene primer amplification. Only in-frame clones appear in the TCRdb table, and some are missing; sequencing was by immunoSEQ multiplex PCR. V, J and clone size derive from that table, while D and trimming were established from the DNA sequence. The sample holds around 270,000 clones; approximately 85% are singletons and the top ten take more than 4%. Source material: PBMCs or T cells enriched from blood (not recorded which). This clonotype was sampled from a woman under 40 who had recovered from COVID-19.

CDR3 coding DNA: TGTGCCATCAGTGGGGGACAGGGTAGTTTCACTGAAGCTTTCTTT. This codes for CAISGGQGSFTEAFF. The chain is built from TRBV10-3 and TRBJ1-1; 9 bases map to TRBD1. This CDR3 is built from 15 residues. CDR1 is ENHRY and CDR2 is SYGVKD in the germline V gene. The J segment lost 4 bases and the V segment lost 4 bases, leaving 7 bases of the junction unmatched.